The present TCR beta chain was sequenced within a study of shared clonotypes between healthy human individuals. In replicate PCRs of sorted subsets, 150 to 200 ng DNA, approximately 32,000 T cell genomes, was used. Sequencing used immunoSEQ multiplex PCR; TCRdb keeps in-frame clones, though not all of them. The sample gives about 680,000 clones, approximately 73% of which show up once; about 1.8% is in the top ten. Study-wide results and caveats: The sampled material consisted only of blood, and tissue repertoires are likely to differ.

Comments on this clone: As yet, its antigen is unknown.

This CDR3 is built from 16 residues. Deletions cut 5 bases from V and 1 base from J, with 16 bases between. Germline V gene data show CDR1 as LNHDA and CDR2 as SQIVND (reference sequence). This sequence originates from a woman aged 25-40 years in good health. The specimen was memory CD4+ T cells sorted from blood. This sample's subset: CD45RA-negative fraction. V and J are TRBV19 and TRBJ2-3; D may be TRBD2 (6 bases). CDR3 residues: CASSPERVRGTDTQYF. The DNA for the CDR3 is TGTGCCAGTAGTCCGGAGCGGGTGCGGGGCACAGATACGCAGTATTTT.